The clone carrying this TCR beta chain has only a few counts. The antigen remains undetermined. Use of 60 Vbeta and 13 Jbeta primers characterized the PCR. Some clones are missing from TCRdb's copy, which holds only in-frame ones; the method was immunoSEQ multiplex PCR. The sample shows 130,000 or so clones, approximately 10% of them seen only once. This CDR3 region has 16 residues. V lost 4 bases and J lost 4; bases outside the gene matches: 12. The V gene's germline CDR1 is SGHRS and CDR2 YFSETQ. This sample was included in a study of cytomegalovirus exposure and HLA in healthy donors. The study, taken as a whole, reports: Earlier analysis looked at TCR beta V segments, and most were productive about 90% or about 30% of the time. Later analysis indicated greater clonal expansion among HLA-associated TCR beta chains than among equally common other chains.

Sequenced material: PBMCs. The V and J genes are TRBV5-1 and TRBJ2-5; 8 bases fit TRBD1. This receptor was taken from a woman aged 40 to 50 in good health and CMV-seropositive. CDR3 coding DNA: TGCGCCAGCAGCCCTTCAGGGACAGGTCGGGGAGAGACCCAGTACTTC. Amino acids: CASSPSGTGRGETQYF.